A selection of T cell receptor beta chains follows, all from one sample in a study of T cell repertoires in cytomegalovirus infection. Which antigens these TCRs recognize remains unknown. A single record per CDR3 protein comes from TCRdb applying MiXCR to the reads. The data contain approximately 1,000,000 distinct CDR3 sequences, approximately 30% of them seen just once; the ten biggest clones take up roughly 13%. The sequencing used cultured CD8+ T cells from PBMCs, collected from culture after CMV antigen stimulation. These receptors were collected from a human donor in good health (CMV status not recorded). Some clones in this sample may be carry-over from other donors' samples. Both conserved end residues are part of each CDR3. A D gene is named only where the DNA matches it firmly. Clone sizes are given selectively: once, few, many, or a class where the clone is expanded.

j_call,clone_size,d_call,v_call,cdr3_aa,cdr3_nt
TRBJ2-1,.,TRBD1,TRBV15,CATSTGASLSYNEQFF,TGTGCCACATCGACAGGGGCTTCTCTCTCCTACAATGAGCAGTTCTTC
TRBJ2-2,.,.,TRBV6-5,CASSYQIPGELFF,TGTGCCAGCAGTTATCAGATTCCCGGGGAGCTGTTTTTT
TRBJ1-5,few,.,TRBV12-3/TRBV12-4,CASSFERGNQPQHF,TGTGCCAGCAGTTTCGAGCGGGGCAATCAGCCCCAGCATTTT
TRBJ1-4,.,.,TRBV6-6,CAGRPAGSPEKLFF,TGTGCCGGCAGGCCCGCAGGAAGCCCAGAAAAACTGTTTTTT
TRBJ1-5,few,.,TRBV28,CASSVGRVRQPQHF,TGTGCCAGCAGTGTCGGGAGGGTAAGGCAGCCCCAGCATTTT
TRBJ2-7,.,TRBD2,TRBV4-1,CASSPGLASLQQYF,TGCGCCAGCAGCCCGGGACTAGCGAGTCTCCAGCAGTACTTC
TRBJ2-6,.,.,TRBV10-3,CAISEWVSGANVLTF,TGTGCCATCAGTGAGTGGGTCTCTGGGGCCAACGTCCTGACTTTC
TRBJ1-2,few,.,TRBV5-5,CASSLDREIRLGYGYTF,TGTGCCAGCAGCTTGGACAGAGAGATACGATTGGGGTATGGCTACACCTTC
TRBJ2-3,few,TRBD2,TRBV5-4,CASRPGGRADTQYF,TGTGCCAGCAGGCCGGGGGGTAGAGCAGATACGCAGTATTTT
TRBJ2-7,once,TRBD2,TRBV5-4,CASSWDYNEQYF,TGTGCCAGCAGCTGGGACTATAACGAGCAGTACTTC
TRBJ2-1,many,TRBD2,TRBV7-2,CASSLARLAGGREQFF,TGTGCCAGCAGCTTAGCCAGACTAGCGGGGGGCCGGGAGCAGTTCTTC
TRBJ2-3,.,.,TRBV20-1,CSARPPGGTDTQYF,TGCAGTGCTAGACCTCCCGGGGGCACAGATACGCAGTATTTT
TRBJ2-3,.,TRBD2,TRBV6-2/TRBV6-3,CASSSTTSGETFTDTQYF,TGTGCCAGCAGTTCTACGACTAGCGGGGAGACATTCACAGATACGCAGTATTTT
TRBJ1-1,.,TRBD1,TRBV5-1,CASSFAITNEVGRQGAFF,TGCGCCAGCAGCTTCGCTATAACCAATGAGGTGGGGCGACAGGGAGCTTTCTTT
TRBJ1-2,.,.,TRBV7-6,CASSSPAGRGYTF,TGTGCCAGCAGCTCCCCCGCAGGGCGCGGCTACACCTTC
TRBJ1-1,many,.,TRBV7-6,CASSPLSGVRGDTEAFF,TGTGCCAGCAGCCCCCTCTCGGGGGTCCGGGGGGACACTGAAGCTTTCTTT
TRBJ1-1,few,.,TRBV7-3,CASSPGEGPTEAFF,TGTGCCAGCAGCCCCGGGGAGGGACCCACTGAAGCTTTCTTT
TRBJ2-1,.,.,TRBV2,CASLKGGEQFF,TGTGCCAGCCTTAAAGGGGGTGAGCAGTTCTTC
TRBJ2-7,.,.,TRBV7-6,CASSPWTVGENEQYF,TGTGCCAGCAGCCCTTGGACTGTCGGGGAGAACGAGCAGTACTTC
TRBJ2-1,few,.,TRBV10-3,CAIGTRAPHSDEQFF,TGTGCCATCGGAACCCGAGCGCCTCACTCAGATGAGCAGTTCTTC
TRBJ2-3,.,.,TRBV24-1,CATSDLFGSTDTQYF,TGTGCCACCAGTGATTTGTTCGGGAGCACAGATACGCAGTATTTT
TRBJ2-1,.,TRBD2,TRBV4-1,CANSQGGLAGGPYEQFF,TGCGCCAACAGCCAAGGGGGACTAGCGGGGGGGCCTTATGAGCAGTTCTTC
TRBJ2-1,many,.,TRBV6-5,CASSLSAVSYNEQFF,TGTGCCAGCAGTTTATCGGCGGTCTCCTACAATGAGCAGTTCTTC
TRBJ2-5,.,TRBD2,TRBV27,CASRPTSGGAWETQYF,TGTGCCAGCAGACCGACTAGCGGAGGGGCCTGGGAGACCCAGTACTTC
TRBJ1-5,.,.,TRBV12-3/TRBV12-4,CASTKESMAQPQHF,TGTGCCAGCACAAAGGAGAGTATGGCCCAGCCCCAGCATTTT
TRBJ1-1,many,.,TRBV7-9,CASSALGGTEAFF,TGTGCCAGCAGTGCCCTGGGGGGGACTGAAGCTTTCTTT
TRBJ1-1,.,TRBD1,TRBV12-3/TRBV12-4,CASRNRGQFISEAFF,TGTGCCAGCAGAAACAGGGGACAGTTTATCTCTGAAGCTTTCTTT
TRBJ1-1,.,.,TRBV6-2/TRBV6-3,CASSPGTVGAEAFF,TGTGCCAGCAGTCCTGGGACGGTTGGGGCTGAAGCTTTCTTT
TRBJ2-1,.,.,TRBV6-5,CASSYSGGEGPYNEQFF,TGTGCCAGCAGTTACTCCGGGGGTGAGGGTCCCTACAATGAGCAGTTCTTC
TRBJ1-1,few,.,TRBV4-1,CASSQVMGDTEAFF,TGCGCCAGCAGCCAAGTAATGGGGGACACTGAAGCTTTCTTT
TRBJ2-1,many,TRBD2,TRBV7-8,CASSLSLAGAPDGEQFF,TGTGCCAGCAGCTTATCCCTAGCGGGGGCCCCTGACGGTGAGCAGTTCTTC
TRBJ1-1,many,.,TRBV7-6,CASSTRAPNTEAFF,TGTGCCAGCAGCACTCGGGCCCCGAACACTGAAGCTTTCTTT
TRBJ2-1,many,TRBD2,TRBV7-8,CASSLAEGLALGPHYNEQFF,TGTGCCAGCAGCTTAGCGGAGGGACTAGCGTTGGGGCCCCACTACAATGAGCAGTTCTTC
TRBJ2-5,.,.,TRBV7-2,CASSLRERETQYF,TGTGCCAGCAGCTTAAGGGAGCGGGAGACCCAGTACTTC
TRBJ2-1,once,.,TRBV19,CASSIDLHNEQFF,TGTGCCAGTAGTATAGATCTACACAATGAGCAGTTCTTC
TRBJ2-2,few,.,TRBV6-5,CASSYHGGAVSGELFF,TGTGCCAGCAGTTACCATGGGGGGGCTGTTTCCGGGGAGCTGTTTTTT
TRBJ2-3,many,.,TRBV7-8,CASNRDGRRRTDTQYF,TGTGCCAGCAACCGAGACGGCCGAAGACGCACAGATACGCAGTATTTT
TRBJ1-5,few,TRBD1,TRBV7-9,CASSPTGGEVEPQHF,TGTGCCAGCAGCCCGACAGGGGGCGAGGTTGAGCCCCAGCATTTT
TRBJ1-5,few,.,TRBV6-6,CASSKGGVQPQHF,TGTGCCAGCAGTAAAGGGGGGGTTCAGCCCCAGCATTTT
TRBJ2-3,few,TRBD1,TRBV4-3,CASSQDRRTGWGYF,TGCGCCAGCAGCCAAGATAGGAGGACAGGTTGGGGGTATTTT
TRBJ2-5,many,.,TRBV7-8,CASSLFDGPQETQYF,TGTGCCAGCAGCTTATTTGACGGACCACAAGAGACCCAGTACTTC
TRBJ2-3,many,.,TRBV7-6,CASSHAVTDTQYF,TGTGCCAGCAGCCATGCGGTGACAGATACGCAGTATTTT